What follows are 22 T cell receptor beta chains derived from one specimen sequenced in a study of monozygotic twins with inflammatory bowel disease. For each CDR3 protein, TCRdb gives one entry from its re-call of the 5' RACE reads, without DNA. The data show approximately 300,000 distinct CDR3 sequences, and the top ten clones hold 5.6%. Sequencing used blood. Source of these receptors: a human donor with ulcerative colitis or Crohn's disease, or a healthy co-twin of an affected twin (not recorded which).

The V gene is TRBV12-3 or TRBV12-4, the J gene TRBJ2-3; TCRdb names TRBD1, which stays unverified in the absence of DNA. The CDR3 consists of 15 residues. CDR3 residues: CASSYPGQSTDTQYF.

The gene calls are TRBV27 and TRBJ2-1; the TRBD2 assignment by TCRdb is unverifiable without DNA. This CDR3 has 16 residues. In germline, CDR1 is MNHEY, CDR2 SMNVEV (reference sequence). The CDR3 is CASSLTYGGGAHEQFF.

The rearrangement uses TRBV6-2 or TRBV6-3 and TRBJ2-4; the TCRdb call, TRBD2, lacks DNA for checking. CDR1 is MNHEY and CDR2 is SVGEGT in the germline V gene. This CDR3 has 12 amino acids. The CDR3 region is CASSVAGNIQYF.

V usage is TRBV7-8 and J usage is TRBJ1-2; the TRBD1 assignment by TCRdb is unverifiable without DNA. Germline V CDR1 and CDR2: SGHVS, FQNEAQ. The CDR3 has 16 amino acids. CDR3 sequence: CASSLNSAGTNYGYTF.

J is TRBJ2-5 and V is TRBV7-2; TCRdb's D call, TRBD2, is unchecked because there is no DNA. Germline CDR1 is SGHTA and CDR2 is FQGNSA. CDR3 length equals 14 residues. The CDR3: CASSSRDRGQFWYF. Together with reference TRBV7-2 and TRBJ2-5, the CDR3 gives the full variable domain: GAGVSQSPSNKVTEKGKDVELRCDPISGHTALYWYRQSLGQGLEFLIYFQGNSAPDKSGLPSDRFSAERTGGSVSTLTIQRTQQEDSAVYLCASSSRDRGQFWYFGPGTRLLVL.

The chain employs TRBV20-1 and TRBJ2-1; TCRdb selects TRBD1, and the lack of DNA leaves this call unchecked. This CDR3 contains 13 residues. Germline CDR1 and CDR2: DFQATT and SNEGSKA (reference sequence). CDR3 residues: CSAFKWTGNEQFF.

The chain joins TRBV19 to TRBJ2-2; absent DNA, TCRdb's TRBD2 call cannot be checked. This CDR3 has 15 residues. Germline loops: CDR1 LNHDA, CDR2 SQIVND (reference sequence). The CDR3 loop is CASTSLADNTGELFF.

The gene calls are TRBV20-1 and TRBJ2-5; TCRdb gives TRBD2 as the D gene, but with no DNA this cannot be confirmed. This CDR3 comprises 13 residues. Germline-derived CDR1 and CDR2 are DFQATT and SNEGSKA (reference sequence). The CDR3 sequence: CSGSGGPVETQYF.

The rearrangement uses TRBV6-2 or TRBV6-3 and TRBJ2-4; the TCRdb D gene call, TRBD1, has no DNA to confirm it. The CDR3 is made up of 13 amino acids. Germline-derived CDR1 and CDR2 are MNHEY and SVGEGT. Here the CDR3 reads CASSRRQGNIQYF.

CDR3 amino acids: CASRNGGLSSNQPQHF. This chain uses TRBV27 with TRBJ1-5; TCRdb's D gene call, TRBD1, goes unchecked for lack of DNA. CDR1 is MNHEY, CDR2 SMNVEV, per germline (reference sequence). The length of the CDR3 is 16 residues.

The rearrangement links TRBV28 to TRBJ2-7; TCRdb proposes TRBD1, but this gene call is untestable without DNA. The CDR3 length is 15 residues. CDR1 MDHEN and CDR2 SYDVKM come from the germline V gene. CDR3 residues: CASSAATGQAYEQYF.

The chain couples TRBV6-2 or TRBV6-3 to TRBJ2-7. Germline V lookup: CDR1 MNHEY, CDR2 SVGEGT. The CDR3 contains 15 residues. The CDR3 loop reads CASSYASRGPYEQYF.

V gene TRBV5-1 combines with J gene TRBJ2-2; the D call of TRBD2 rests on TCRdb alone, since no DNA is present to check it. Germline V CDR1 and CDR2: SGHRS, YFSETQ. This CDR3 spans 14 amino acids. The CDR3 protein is CASSREINTGELFF.

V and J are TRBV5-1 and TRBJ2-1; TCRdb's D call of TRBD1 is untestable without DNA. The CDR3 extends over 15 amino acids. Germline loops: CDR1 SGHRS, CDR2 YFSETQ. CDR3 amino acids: CASSLEGQAYNEQFF.

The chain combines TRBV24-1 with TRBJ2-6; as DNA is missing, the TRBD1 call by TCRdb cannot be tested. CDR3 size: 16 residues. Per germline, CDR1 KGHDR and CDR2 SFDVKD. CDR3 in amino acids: CATSETGGYGANVLTF.

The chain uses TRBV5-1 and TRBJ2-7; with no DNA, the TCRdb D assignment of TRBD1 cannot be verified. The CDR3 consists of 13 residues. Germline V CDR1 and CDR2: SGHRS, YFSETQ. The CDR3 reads CASSFPGSQEQYF.

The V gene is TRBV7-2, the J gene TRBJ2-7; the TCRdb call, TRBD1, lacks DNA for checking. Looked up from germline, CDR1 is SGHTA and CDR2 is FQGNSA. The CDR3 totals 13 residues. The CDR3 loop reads CASSSRGKNEQYF.

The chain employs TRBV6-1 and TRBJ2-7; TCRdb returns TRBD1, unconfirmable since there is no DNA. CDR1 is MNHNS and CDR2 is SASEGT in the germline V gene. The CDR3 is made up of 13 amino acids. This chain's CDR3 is CASSVGGSSEQYF.

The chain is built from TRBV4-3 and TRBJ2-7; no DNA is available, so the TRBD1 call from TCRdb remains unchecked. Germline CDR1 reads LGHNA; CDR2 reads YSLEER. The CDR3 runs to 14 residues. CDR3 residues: CASSQPGQGNEQYF.

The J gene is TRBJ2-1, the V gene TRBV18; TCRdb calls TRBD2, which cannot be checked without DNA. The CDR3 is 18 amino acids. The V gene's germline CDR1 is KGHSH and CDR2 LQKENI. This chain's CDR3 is CASSPNVLAGSSYNEQFF.

CDR3 amino acids: CASSLRPPQHF. The chain recombines TRBV28 with TRBJ1-5. This CDR3 is 11 amino acids long. CDR1 MDHEN and CDR2 SYDVKM come from the germline V gene.

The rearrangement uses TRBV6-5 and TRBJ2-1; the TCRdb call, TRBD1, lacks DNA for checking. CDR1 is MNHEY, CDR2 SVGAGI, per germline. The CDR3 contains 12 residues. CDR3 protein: CASSQPGGDPFF.